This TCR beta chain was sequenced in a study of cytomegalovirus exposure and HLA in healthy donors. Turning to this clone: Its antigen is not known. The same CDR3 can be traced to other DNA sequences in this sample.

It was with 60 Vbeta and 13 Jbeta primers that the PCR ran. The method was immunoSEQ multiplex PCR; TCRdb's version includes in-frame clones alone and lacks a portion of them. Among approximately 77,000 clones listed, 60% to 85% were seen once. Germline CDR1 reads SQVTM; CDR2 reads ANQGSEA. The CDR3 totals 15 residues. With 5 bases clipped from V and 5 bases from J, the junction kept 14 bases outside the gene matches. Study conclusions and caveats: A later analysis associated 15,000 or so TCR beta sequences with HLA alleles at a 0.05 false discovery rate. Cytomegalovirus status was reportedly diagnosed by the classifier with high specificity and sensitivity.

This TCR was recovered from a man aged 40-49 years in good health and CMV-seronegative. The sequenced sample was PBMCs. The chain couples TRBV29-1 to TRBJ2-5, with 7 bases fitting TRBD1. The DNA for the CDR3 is TGCAGCGTTTATAACAGGGGTTCTTCGGGGGAGACCCAGTACTTC. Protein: CSVYNRGSSGETQYF. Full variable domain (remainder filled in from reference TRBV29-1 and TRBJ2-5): SAVISQKPSRDICQRGTSLTIQCQVDSQVTMMFWYRQQPGQSLTLIATANQGSEATYESGFVIDKFPISRPNLTFSTLTVSNMSPEDSSIYLCSVYNRGSSGETQYFGPGTRLLVL.